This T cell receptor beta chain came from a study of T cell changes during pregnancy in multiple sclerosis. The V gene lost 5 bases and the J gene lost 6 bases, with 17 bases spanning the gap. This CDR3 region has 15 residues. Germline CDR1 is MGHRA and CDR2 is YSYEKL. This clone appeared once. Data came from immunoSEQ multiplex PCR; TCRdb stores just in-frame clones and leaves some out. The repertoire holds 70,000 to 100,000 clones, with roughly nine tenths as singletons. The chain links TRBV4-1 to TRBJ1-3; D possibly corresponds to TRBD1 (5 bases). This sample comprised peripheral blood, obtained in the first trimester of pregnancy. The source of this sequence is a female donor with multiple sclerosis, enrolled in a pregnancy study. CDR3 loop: CASSSLQGLQNTIYF. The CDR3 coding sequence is TGCGCCAGCAGCTCCCTTCAGGGTCTCCAAAACACCATATATTTT.